This paragraph covers one T cell receptor beta chain sequence. Its antigen remains unknown. These data come from a study of vaccination and CD4 T cells after COVID-19. Germline assignment: CDR1 LNHDA and CDR2 SQIVND (reference sequence). CDR3 length equals 15 residues. The ends were cut back, 7 bases at V and 1 base at J, with 13 bases in the middle. Treatment indicated: approximately 10-day PBMC culture with coronavirus spike peptide pools or control peptides (ViraFEST assay). Half of the medium was exchanged for fresh IL-2 medium, first on day 3 and then on day 7. The Oncomine TCR Beta short-read assay sequenced DNA from cultured CD4+ T cells. From the PCR reads, TCRdb called clonotypes with MiXCR, one entry per CDR3 protein. The repertoire has about 21,000 distinct CDR3 sequences, about half of them found once; the top ten carry roughly 9%.

What was sequenced was CD4+ T cells from blood, cultured in vitro. The genes are TRBV19 and TRBJ2-2; weak D call: TRBD2 (5 bases). The origin of this receptor is a human donor who had recovered from COVID-19. Written as DNA, the CDR3 is TGTGCCAGTACCCCGAGGAGGTGGAACACCGGGGAGCTGTTTTTT. Translated, it gives CASTPRRWNTGELFF.